The 19 T cell receptor beta chains listed next were all sequenced from one sample in a study of T cell repertoires and HLA-DP antigens. Generated by immunoSEQ multiplex PCR, the TCRdb table keeps only in-frame clones and is missing some. The table shows about 89,000 clones, with around nine tenths occurring only once. Their cognate antigens are unknown. The sequencing input was CD4+ T cells from PBMCs. Receptor source: a man aged 45-65 years in good health and CMV-seronegative.

This clone was counted a few times. The chain employs TRBV18 and TRBJ2-1; D is unclear. Trimming stripped 2 bases from V and 8 bases from J, with 13 bases between. The length of the CDR3 is 14 residues. Per germline, CDR1 KGHSH and CDR2 LQKENI. The CDR3 nucleotides read TGTGCCAGCTCACCAAGGGTCGCGACGGATGAGCAGTTCTTC. Translated: CASSPRVATDEQFF.

V and J are TRBV2 and TRBJ2-1, with D possibly matching TRBD2 (5 bases). This CDR3 is built from 15 residues. V was cut by 5 bases and J by 6 bases, with 17 bases left in between. Germline lookup yields CDR1 SNHLY and CDR2 FYNNEI. CDR3: CASSRLPRIGNEQFF. The CDR3 region has the DNA TGTGCCAGCAGTAGACTACCCCGGATCGGCAATGAGCAGTTCTTC.

The V gene is TRBV9, the J gene TRBJ2-1; D is possibly TRBD1 or TRBD2 (6 bases each). V lost 5 bases and J lost 2, with 17 bases in between. Germline CDR1 reads SGDLS; CDR2 reads YYNGEE. This CDR3 comprises 16 residues. The CDR3 nucleotides read TGTGCCAGCAGACCGACGGGGGACACAACCTACAATGAGCAGTTCTTC. Translated, it gives CASRPTGDTTYNEQFF.

This clone was seen a few times. The chain uses TRBV19 and TRBJ1-2; D gene unclear. Germline loops: CDR1 LNHDA, CDR2 SQIVND (reference sequence). V was trimmed by 3 bases and J by 8 bases, leaving 19 bases between them. The CDR3 sequence is 15 residues long. The CDR3 bases are TGTGCCAGTAGTATGGGGTCGGGCACATGGGGAGGCTACACCTTC. Its translation: CASSMGSGTWGGYTF.

This clone was detected only a few times. The V and J genes are TRBV5-1 and TRBJ2-1; 10 bases match TRBD2. The junction had 10 bases not matched to a gene; V was cut back by 3 bases and J by 4 bases. Germline V gene data show CDR1 as SGHRS and CDR2 as YFSETQ. The length of the CDR3 is 17 residues. The CDR3 DNA follows: TGCGCCAGCAGCTCCCGGTTGAGTAGCGGGGGGTACAATGAGCAGTTCTTC. The encoded protein is CASSSRLSSGGYNEQFF. The entire variable domain, with the rest obtained from reference TRBV5-1 and TRBJ2-1, is as follows: KAGVTQTPRYLIKTRGQQVTLSCSPISGHRSVSWYQQTPGQGLQFLFEYFSETQRNKGNFPGRFSGRQFSNSRSEMNVSTLELGDSALYLCASSSRLSSGGYNEQFFGPGTRLTVL.

The J gene is TRBJ1-2, the V gene TRBV11-2; no firm D call. Looked up from germline, CDR1 is SGHAT and CDR2 is FQNNGV. This CDR3 region has 12 residues. The germline V and J ends were trimmed by 3 bases and 7 bases, with 9 bases remaining between them. The CDR3 here is CASSFQVSGYTF. The CDR3 DNA reads TGTGCCAGCAGCTTTCAGGTTTCTGGCTACACCTTC.

The V call is TRBV7-2, the J call TRBJ1-5, with TRBD1 as a possible D gene (6 bases). The V end lost 1 base, the J end lost 4 bases, and 17 bases lay between the germline ends. The CDR3 runs 17 residues. Germline-derived CDR1 and CDR2 are SGHTA and FQGNSA. The CDR3 DNA sequence: TGTGCCAGCAGCTTAGTTCCATCGGGGGGCGGGAATCAGCCCCAGCATTTT. The encoded protein is CASSLVPSGGGNQPQHF.

V is TRBV19 and J is TRBJ2-1; D unresolved. V was clipped by 3 bases and J by 4 bases, with 13 bases between them. CDR3 length: 15 residues. Per germline, CDR1 LNHDA and CDR2 SQIVND (reference sequence). CDR3 protein: CASSIAQRRYNEQFF. CDR3 nucleotides: TGTGCCAGTAGTATTGCCCAGCGCAGGTACAATGAGCAGTTCTTC.

This clone showed up just once. The gene calls are TRBV7-9 and TRBJ2-5; the D is unclear. V shed 4 bases and J shed 1 base, with 16 bases lying between them. Germline lookup yields CDR1 SEHNR and CDR2 FQNEAQ (reference sequence). The CDR3 covers 16 residues. The CDR3 region is CASSSRSGDFQETQYF. CDR3 coding DNA: TGTGCCAGCAGCTCTCGCTCGGGTGACTTCCAAGAGACCCAGTACTTC.

The sample holds one count of this clone. This rearrangement joins TRBV5-5 to TRBJ2-7; 12 nucleotides line up with TRBD1. V was pared by 0 bases and J by 3 bases, with 4 bases of the junction left unmatched. This CDR3 has 16 amino acids. Germline loops: CDR1 SGHKS, CDR2 YYEKEE (reference sequence). The CDR3 bases are TGTGCCAGCAGCTTGGTAGGGACAGGGGGCTTCTACGAGCAGTACTTC. As protein: CASSLVGTGGFYEQYF.

V and J are TRBV6-6 and TRBJ1-4; a possible D gene is TRBD1 (5 bases). V was pared by 6 bases and J by 8 bases, with 16 bases between. The V gene's germline CDR1 is MNHNY and CDR2 SVGAGI (reference sequence). The CDR3 loop spans 14 amino acids. The CDR3 region is CASSIRPRDEKLFF. DNA for the CDR3: TGTGCCAGCAGCATCCGGCCCCGGGACGAAAAACTGTTTTTT.

The CDR3 DNA sequence: TGTGCCAGCAGCTTAGGTCTCAGGGAAGAGACCCAGTACTTC. This gives the protein CASSLGLREETQYF. The chain recombines TRBV11-2 with TRBJ2-5, with D maybe TRBD1 (5 bases). V lost 1 base and J 3 bases, leaving 9 bases between the germline ends. This CDR3 has 14 residues. Germline CDR1 reads SGHAT; CDR2 reads FQNNGV.

This clone has just one count. The V gene is TRBV19, the J gene TRBJ1-1, with 8 bases lining up with TRBD1. The germline CDR1 and CDR2 sequences are LNHDA and SQIVND (reference sequence). The CDR3 covers 13 residues. J lost 5 bases, V lost 6 bases, and 5 bases had no gene match. CDR3 in DNA: TGTGCCAGTAGCGGACAGGGTCGGACTGAAGCTTTCTTT. It codes for CASSGQGRTEAFF.

The CDR3 nucleotides read TGTGCCAGCAGCTTACGCGGATATGGGGACTACACCTTC. Its translation is CASSLRGYGDYTF. The chain recombines TRBV7-9 with TRBJ1-2; D is uncertain. The CDR3 has 13 residues. Trimming removed 2 bases at V and 10 bases at J, with 14 bases between. Per germline, CDR1 SEHNR and CDR2 FQNEAQ (reference sequence).

The chain joins TRBV7-2 to TRBJ1-3; 9 bases align to TRBD1. Germline assignment: CDR1 SGHTA and CDR2 FQGNSA. The CDR3 is 16 amino acids. V lost 5 bases to trimming and J lost 4 bases; unmatched junction nucleotides: 9. The CDR3 reads CASSGLQGAGGNTIYF. The DNA for the CDR3 is TGTGCCAGCAGCGGACTACAGGGGGCAGGAGGAAACACCATATATTTT.

The chain has TRBV9 and TRBJ1-1; D is unclear. The V gene lost 4 bases and the J gene lost 4 bases, with 20 bases spanning the gap. This CDR3 has 16 residues. Germline V gives CDR1 SGDLS, CDR2 YYNGEE. The CDR3, as DNA: TGTGCCAGCAGCCCCCGGGAACGGACGTTTACCACTGAAGCTTTCTTT. Encoded protein: CASSPRERTFTTEAFF.

This clone was observed once. The chain couples TRBV19 to TRBJ1-2, with D possibly being TRBD1 (6 bases). The CDR3 length is 13 residues. CDR1 is LNHDA and CDR2 is SQIVND in the germline V gene (reference sequence). V lost 4 bases to trimming and J lost 3 bases, with 9 bases between them. CDR3 coding DNA: TGTGCCAGTAGTAACAGGGTTTACTATGGCTACACCTTC. It codes for CASSNRVYYGYTF.

The chain couples TRBV7-2 to TRBJ2-7; the D is unclear. The CDR3 runs to 13 residues. The V gene lost 4 bases and the J gene lost 0 bases, with 7 bases spanning the gap. Germline CDR1 and CDR2: SGHTA and FQGNSA. Written as DNA, the CDR3 is TGTGCCAGCAGCTGGGAAGTCTCCTACGAGCAGTACTTC. Translation gives CASSWEVSYEQYF.

The chain carries TRBV28 and TRBJ2-2, with TRBD2 identical over 7 bases. CDR1 and CDR2 (germline): MDHEN, SYDVKM. The CDR3 length is 17 residues. The V gene end was trimmed by 6 bases and the J gene end by 6 bases; junction bases not matched to a gene: 16. The CDR3 DNA follows: TGTGCCAGCAGGGGTCCGCTAGCTAGCGGAGAATCCGGGGAGCTGTTTTTT. Translating it yields CASRGPLASGESGELFF.